This entry lists 20 T cell receptor beta chains sequenced from one sample in a study of type 1 regulatory T cells. TCRdb called the reads again in MiXCR, with one record for every CDR3 protein. The sample yields more than 20,000 distinct CDR3 sequences, approximately 77% seen once. The antigens for these receptors are not known. Sample: cultured T cells, either the whole culture or a sorted T cell fraction (not recorded which). This sample's subset: Tr1-enriched cell product generated in vitro against host alloantigens. The source of these receptors is a human donor in good health.

This clonotype has more than one count but fewer than ten. The J gene is TRBJ2-1, the V gene TRBV5-1; D unclear. V was clipped by 7 bases and J by 5 bases, with 25 bases between them. There are 17 residues in the CDR3. Germline loops: CDR1 SGHRS, CDR2 YFSETQ. CDR3 coding DNA: TGCGCCAGCTCTGGCGTTCCACCTTTAGGAATAAACAATGAGCAGTTCTTC. It codes for CASSGVPPLGINNEQFF. The variable domain in full, completed from reference TRBV5-1 and TRBJ2-1, reads KAGVTQTPRYLIKTRGQQVTLSCSPISGHRSVSWYQQTPGQGLQFLFEYFSETQRNKGNFPGRFSGRQFSNSRSEMNVSTLELGDSALYLCASSGVPPLGINNEQFFGPGTRLTVL.

This chain joins TRBV5-1 and TRBJ1-1; possibly TRBD1 for D (6 bases). This CDR3 region has 15 residues. The germline V gene encodes CDR1 SGHRS and CDR2 YFSETQ. With 0 bases removed from V and 6 bases from J, the gap between germline ends came to 15 bases. In nucleotides, the CDR3 is TGCGCCAGCAGCTTGGTGAGGGGGTGGGAGGCTGAAGCTTTCTTT. This encodes CASSLVRGWEAEAFF. Variable domain in full (rest from reference TRBV5-1 and TRBJ1-1): KAGVTQTPRYLIKTRGQQVTLSCSPISGHRSVSWYQQTPGQGLQFLFEYFSETQRNKGNFPGRFSGRQFSNSRSEMNVSTLELGDSALYLCASSLVRGWEAEAFFGQGTRLTVV.

The chain is built from TRBV7-2 and TRBJ2-5; 11 nucleotides agree with TRBD2. The CDR3 has 14 amino acids. Germline V gene sequence: CDR1 SGHTA, CDR2 FQGNSA. Trimming took 5 bases from V and 4 from J; bases not matched to a gene: 3. This CDR3 reads CASSQGLAAETQYF. CDR3 DNA sequence: TGTGCCAGCAGCCAGGGACTAGCGGCAGAGACCCAGTACTTC.

The chain employs TRBV7-3 and TRBJ1-1; no definite D call. Germline CDR1 and CDR2: SGHTA and FQGTGA. Trimming stripped 1 base from V and 1 base from J, with 7 bases between. This CDR3 is built from 14 residues. The CDR3 DNA reads as TGTGCCAGCAGCTTAAGTCGGACGAACACTGAAGCTTTCTTT. Protein product: CASSLSRTNTEAFF.

The chain recombines TRBV7-2 with TRBJ1-3; D gene uncertain. Trimming took 5 bases from V and 0 from J, leaving 8 bases between them. Per the germline V gene, CDR1 is SGHTA and CDR2 is FQGNSA. The CDR3 contains 14 residues. CDR3 DNA sequence: TGTGCCAGCAGCGCCATGTCCTCTGGAAACACCATATATTTT. Translated, it gives CASSAMSSGNTIYF.

The CDR3 spells CASRLQGSNQPQHF. DNA of the CDR3: TGCGCCAGCAGACTACAGGGTAGCAATCAGCCCCAGCATTTT. The J gene is TRBJ1-5, the V gene TRBV4-1; perhaps TRBD1 as D (6 bases). Germline V gene lookup returns CDR1 MGHRA and CDR2 YSYEKL. The CDR3 spans 14 residues. V shed 6 bases and J shed 0 bases, with 9 bases lying between them.

The rearrangement joins TRBV7-9 to TRBJ1-1; possible D gene TRBD1, 5 bases. The germline V gene encodes CDR1 SEHNR and CDR2 FQNEAQ (reference sequence). The CDR3 spans 14 residues. V was trimmed by 7 bases and J by 1 base, leaving 13 bases between them. The CDR3 nucleotides are TGTGCCAGCATCCTTGGGGGTGCGAACACTGAAGCTTTCTTT. It encodes CASILGGANTEAFF.

There are a few counts of this clonotype. The chain links TRBV6-5 to TRBJ2-1; 14 nucleotides line up with TRBD2. The CDR3 is made up of 16 amino acids. Germline CDR1 reads MNHEY; CDR2 reads SVGAGI. After removal of 4 bases from V and 6 bases from J, the junction contained 5 bases not matched to a gene. This CDR3 is CASSSGGLAGGNEQFF. The CDR3 DNA reads as TGTGCCAGCAGTTCGGGCGGACTAGCGGGGGGCAATGAGCAGTTCTTC.

The rearrangement links TRBV29-1 to TRBJ2-7; D ambiguous. The CDR3 has 12 amino acids. V was clipped by 2 bases and J by 2 bases, with 7 bases between them. The germline gives CDR1 SQVTM, CDR2 ANQGSEA. CDR3 protein: CSVETSPYEQYF. In DNA form, the CDR3 reads TGCAGCGTTGAAACCAGTCCCTACGAGCAGTACTTC.

The V gene is TRBV6-6, the J gene TRBJ1-5; TRBD1 matches at 7 bases. V dropped 7 bases and J dropped 7; count of bases not matched to a gene: 4. The CDR3 runs to 12 residues. The germline CDR1 and CDR2 sequences are MNHNY and SVGAGI (reference sequence). This CDR3 reads CASKGTVQPQHF. The CDR3 nucleotides read TGTGCCAGCAAGGGGACAGTCCAGCCCCAGCATTTT.

V gene TRBV6-2 or TRBV6-3 combines with J gene TRBJ1-6, with a weak D call TRBD1 (5 bases). Trimming removed 5 bases from V and 2 bases from J, with 16 bases in between. This CDR3 has 17 residues. Germline CDR1 MNHEY, CDR2 SVGEGT. CDR3 in amino acids: CASSRTPRGPYNSPLHF. DNA of the CDR3: TGTGCCAGCAGTAGGACCCCTAGGGGTCCCTATAATTCACCCCTCCACTTT.

This CDR3 is CASSLGEGYNNSPLHF. The CDR3 DNA reads as TGTGCCAGCAGTTTAGGCGAAGGTTACAATAATTCACCCCTCCACTTT. V usage is TRBV12-3 or TRBV12-4 and J usage is TRBJ1-6; D uncertain. The CDR3 contains 16 residues. Trimming took 1 base from V and 5 from J, leaving 12 bases between them.

The table lists this clonotype with a few counts. In nucleotides, the CDR3 is TGTGCCAGCAGTGAAGTAGGGACACGGCTGGGAAACACCATATATTTT. The encoded protein is CASSEVGTRLGNTIYF. This chain uses TRBV2 with TRBJ1-3, with TRBD1 as a possible D gene (6 bases). The germline V and J ends were trimmed by 1 base and 4 bases, with 14 bases remaining between them. Germline CDR1 is SNHLY and CDR2 is FYNNEI. CDR3 size: 16 residues.

The CDR3 sequence is CSAFRGGPSKNIQYF. DNA for the CDR3: TGCAGTGCTTTTCGCGGGGGGCCTTCCAAAAACATTCAGTACTTC. This chain links TRBV20-1 with TRBJ2-4; TRBD2 agrees at 8 bases. The ends lost 5 bases at V and 2 bases at J; junction bases unmatched: 8. The CDR3 is made up of 15 amino acids. CDR1 and CDR2 (germline): DFQATT, SNEGSKA (reference sequence).

V and J are TRBV3-1 and TRBJ2-2, with 9 bases lining up with TRBD2. CDR1 LGHDT and CDR2 YNNKEL come from the germline V gene (reference sequence). Trimming removed 0 bases from V and 5 bases from J; junction bases left unmatched: 7. The CDR3 has 17 residues. CDR3 nucleotides: TGTGCCAGCAGCCAAGAGGGCACTAGCGGGTCAACCGGGGAGCTGTTTTTT. Its translation: CASSQEGTSGSTGELFF.

The chain is built from TRBV5-4 and TRBJ2-1, with 7 positions matching TRBD2. The CDR3 contains 15 residues. CDR1 SGHNT and CDR2 YYREEE come from the germline V gene (reference sequence). Trimming at V came to 4 bases and at J to 5 bases, leaving 9 bases not matched to a gene. The CDR3 here is CASSVDGRGNNEQFF. In nucleotides, the CDR3 is TGTGCCAGCAGCGTCGATGGGCGGGGGAACAATGAGCAGTTCTTC. The full variable domain, its missing parts supplied by reference TRBV5-4 and TRBJ2-1, is ETGVTQSPTHLIKTRGQQVTLRCSSQSGHNTVSWYQQALGQGPQFIFQYYREEENGRGNFPPRFSGLQFPNYSSELNVNALELDDSALYLCASSVDGRGNNEQFFGPGTRLTVL.

The chain recombines TRBV20-1 with TRBJ1-5, with no clear D. The CDR3 spans 13 residues. Germline V gene sequence: CDR1 DFQATT, CDR2 SNEGSKA (reference sequence). V was cut by 0 bases and J by 0 bases, with 3 bases left in between. As DNA, the CDR3 is TGCAGTGCTAGAGATCTTAGCAATCAGCCCCAGCATTTT. Its translation is CSARDLSNQPQHF.

The J gene is TRBJ2-3, the V gene TRBV19; TRBD2 matches at 7 bases. The germline CDR1 and CDR2 sequences are LNHDA and SQIVND (reference sequence). The CDR3 totals 16 residues. Trimming took 4 bases from V and 0 from J; bases not matched to a gene: 7. CDR3 protein: CASSTTGTKSTDTQYF. CDR3 bases: TGTGCCAGTAGTACTACCGGGACTAAGAGCACAGATACGCAGTATTTT. The complete variable domain, with remaining parts taken from reference TRBV19 and TRBJ2-3, reads DGGITQSPKYLFRKEGQNVTLSCEQNLNHDAMYWYRQDPGQGLRLIYYSQIVNDFQKGDIAEGYSVSREKKESFPLTVTSAQKNPTAFYLCASSTTGTKSTDTQYFGPGTRLTVL.

The rearrangement links TRBV12-3 or TRBV12-4 to TRBJ2-7; D is perhaps TRBD1 or TRBD2 (5 bases each). V lost 4 bases and J 8 bases, leaving 15 bases between the germline ends. This CDR3 comprises 13 residues. CDR3 DNA: TGTGCCAGCAGTTATACGGGACCCTCTAAGCAGTACTTC. Translated, it gives CASSYTGPSKQYF.

This clonotype was seen a handful of times. CDR3 coding DNA: TGTGCCAGCAGTGCTGCGGGGGGGAAGGGTCGGTCAGATACGCAGTATTTT. Translation gives CASSAAGGKGRSDTQYF. This sequence joins TRBV6-1 and TRBJ2-3; 9 nucleotides align to TRBD2. The CDR3 has 17 residues. CDR1 MNHNS and CDR2 SASEGT come from the germline V gene. J gave up 4 bases and V 4 bases, and 12 bases lay outside the gene matches.